The 32 T cell receptor beta chains below were found in one sample sequenced in a study of Ad26.COV2.S vaccination and SARS-CoV-2 variants. Treatment defined: some 19 received Ad26.COV2.S at low or high dose, single or two shots; several received placebo; per-sample allocation not given. It was on day 63 after the first vaccine or placebo injection that samples were taken. Profiled with immunoSEQ multiplex PCR; TCRdb holds only in-frame clones, not every one. The sample has fewer than 800,000 clones; 70% to 90% are singletons. The sequenced sample was peripheral blood, obtained in a trial of Ad26.COV2.S vaccine versus placebo. All receptors derive from a person between 18 and 65 years old who received the Ad26.COV2.S COVID-19 vaccine or a placebo.

V is TRBV19 and J is TRBJ2-2; 7 bases match TRBD1. V shed 3 bases, J shed 10 bases, and the junction held 11 bases outside the gene matches. This CDR3 contains 15 residues. Germline loops: CDR1 LNHDA, CDR2 SQIVND (reference sequence). CDR3 sequence reads: CASSIPRGQPAELFF. Written as DNA, the CDR3 is TGTGCCAGTAGTATCCCCCGGGGACAGCCGGCGGAGCTGTTTTTT. Together with reference TRBV19 and TRBJ2-2, the CDR3 gives the full variable domain: DGGITQSPKYLFRKEGQNVTLSCEQNLNHDAMYWYRQDPGQGLRLIYYSQIVNDFQKGDIAEGYSVSREKKESFPLTVTSAQKNPTAFYLCASSIPRGQPAELFFGEGSRLTVL.

This clone was picked up one time. DNA of the CDR3: TGTGCCAGCAGTTACCGGGCCAGGGGAGGAACTGAAGCTTTCTTT. Its protein product is CASSYRARGGTEAFF. The V gene is TRBV6-6, the J gene TRBJ1-1; maybe TRBD1 (6 bases). The ends were cut back, 2 bases at V and 5 bases at J, with 15 bases in the middle. The germline V gene has CDR1 MNHNY and CDR2 SVGAGI (reference sequence). CDR3 length: 15 residues.

The rearrangement links TRBV29-1 to TRBJ2-5; weak D call: TRBD1 (6 bases). Germline V gene lookup returns CDR1 SQVTM and CDR2 ANQGSEA. V gave up 4 bases and J gave up 3 bases, with 9 bases separating them. The CDR3 is 12 amino acids. Here the CDR3 reads CSVGTDEETQYF. As DNA, the CDR3 is TGCAGCGTTGGGACAGACGAAGAGACCCAGTACTTC.

This clone was detected only once. The rearrangement uses TRBV6-5 and TRBJ2-1, with 8 bases that match TRBD2. The junction had 9 bases not matched to a gene; V was cut back by 6 bases and J by 5 bases. The CDR3 is 15 residues long. The germline gives CDR1 MNHEY, CDR2 SVGAGI. The CDR3: CASSASGLGDNEQFF. The DNA for the CDR3 is TGTGCCAGCAGCGCCTCGGGACTAGGGGACAATGAGCAGTTCTTC.

This chain links TRBV7-2 with TRBJ2-5, with D unclear. V lost 3 bases and J lost 4, with 9 bases in between. Per the germline V gene, CDR1 is SGHTA and CDR2 is FQGNSA. The CDR3 is 13 residues long. The CDR3, as DNA: TGTGCCAGCAGCTTCCAGCTCCGAGAGACCCAGTACTTC. Translated, it gives CASSFQLRETQYF.

This clone showed up just once. V gene TRBV6-5 combines with J gene TRBJ1-1; D ambiguous. CDR1 is MNHEY and CDR2 is SVGAGI in the germline V gene. The CDR3 length is 15 residues. V dropped 6 bases and J dropped 4 bases, with 18 bases sitting between them. DNA for the CDR3: TGTGCCAGCAGGAATACGGGCCGCTCCTCCACTGAAGCTTTCTTT. Protein sequence: CASRNTGRSSTEAFF.

This chain links TRBV20-1 with TRBJ2-1; TRBD2 agrees at 9 bases. V lost 4 bases and J lost 13; bases outside the gene matches: 5. The CDR3 sequence is 11 residues long. Germline CDR1 and CDR2: DFQATT and SNEGSKA (reference sequence). The CDR3 DNA reads as TGCAGTGCTAATCGCGGGGGGGCCCAGTTCTTC. Protein: CSANRGGAQFF.

The chain uses TRBV7-3 and TRBJ2-1; D is uncertain. Looked up from germline, CDR1 is SGHTA and CDR2 is FQGTGA. V was cut by 0 bases and J by 0 bases, with 9 bases left in between. This CDR3 has 16 amino acids. CDR3 sequence (DNA): TGTGCCAGCAGCTTAACTGATAGCTACTCCTACAATGAGCAGTTCTTC. This gives the protein CASSLTDSYSYNEQFF.

This clone came up a few times. This chain connects TRBV11-2 to TRBJ2-7; tentative D call: TRBD1 (5 bases). V lost 1 base to trimming and J lost 0 bases, with 10 bases between them. This CDR3 is 15 amino acids long. CDR1 and CDR2 (germline): SGHAT, FQNNGV. The CDR3 DNA reads as TGTGCCAGCAGCTTAGGGCAGACAGTCTCCTACGAGCAGTACTTC. Protein: CASSLGQTVSYEQYF.

This clone was counted a single time. This CDR3 is also generated by other DNA sequences in the sample. This sequence joins TRBV5-4 and TRBJ2-7; the D is unclear. Trimming stripped 0 bases from V and 0 bases from J, with 4 bases between. The length of the CDR3 is 13 residues. Per the germline V gene, CDR1 is SGHNT and CDR2 is YYREEE (reference sequence). The CDR3 reads CASSLVGSYEQYF. CDR3 DNA sequence: TGTGCCAGCAGCTTGGTGGGCTCCTACGAGCAGTACTTC. The full variable domain, completed using reference TRBV5-4 and TRBJ2-7, is ETGVTQSPTHLIKTRGQQVTLRCSSQSGHNTVSWYQQALGQGPQFIFQYYREEENGRGNFPPRFSGLQFPNYSSELNVNALELDDSALYLCASSLVGSYEQYFGPGTRLTVT.

The chain combines TRBV5-4 with TRBJ2-1; 8 nucleotides agree with TRBD2. This CDR3 is built from 15 residues. Germline V lookup: CDR1 SGHNT, CDR2 YYREEE (reference sequence). V shed 2 bases and J 6 bases; nucleotides not matched to a gene: 7. The DNA for the CDR3 is TGTGCCAGCAGCTTATCGGCTAGCGGGCGCAATGAGCAGTTCTTC. It yields the protein CASSLSASGRNEQFF. Full variable domain (rest looked up from reference TRBV5-4 and TRBJ2-1): ETGVTQSPTHLIKTRGQQVTLRCSSQSGHNTVSWYQQALGQGPQFIFQYYREEENGRGNFPPRFSGLQFPNYSSELNVNALELDDSALYLCASSLSASGRNEQFFGPGTRLTVL.

This rearrangement joins TRBV6-2 or TRBV6-3 to TRBJ2-7; 9 bases match TRBD1. The V gene's germline CDR1 is MNHEY and CDR2 SVGEGT. J lost 2 bases, V lost 7 bases, and 9 bases had no gene match. CDR3 length: 15 amino acids. The CDR3 nucleotides are TGTGCCAGCATCCCACGGGGACAGGGACCCTACGAGCAGTACTTC. Translation: CASIPRGQGPYEQYF.

The chain uses TRBV7-2 and TRBJ2-7, with unresolved D. Germline-derived CDR1 and CDR2 are SGHTA and FQGNSA. V was clipped by 8 bases and J by 0 bases, with 11 bases between them. The CDR3 covers 13 residues. The CDR3 is CASRLPSSYEQYF. The DNA for the CDR3 is TGTGCCAGCCGACTTCCAAGCTCCTACGAGCAGTACTTC.

The chain joins TRBV27 to TRBJ2-1, with D hard to call. Germline CDR1 is MNHEY and CDR2 is SMNVEV (reference sequence). This CDR3 has 16 amino acids. V was pared by 8 bases and J by 2 bases, with 19 bases between. The DNA of the CDR3 is TGTGCCAGCCTCCCTCAAGTGAGAACAGCCTACAATGAGCAGTTCTTC. Protein sequence: CASLPQVRTAYNEQFF.

The V call is TRBV30, the J call TRBJ2-7; perhaps TRBD1 as D (5 bases). V gave up 3 bases and J gave up 3 bases, with 9 bases separating them. CDR1 and CDR2 from the germline V gene are GTSNPN and SVGIG (reference sequence). This CDR3 is built from 12 residues. The CDR3 here is CAWRLTVYEQYF. As DNA, the CDR3 is TGTGCCTGGAGGTTGACAGTCTACGAGCAGTACTTC.

This clone has a single count. The J gene is TRBJ1-6, the V gene TRBV12-3 or TRBV12-4; D is undetermined. The CDR3 contains 13 residues. Deletions cut 8 bases from V and 6 bases from J, with 11 bases between. CDR3 sequence: CASQSGFNSPLHF. The DNA of the CDR3 is TGTGCCAGCCAATCGGGTTTTAATTCACCCCTCCACTTT.

This sequence joins TRBV7-2 and TRBJ2-3; 11 nucleotides align to TRBD2. Looked up from germline, CDR1 is SGHTA and CDR2 is FQGNSA. The trim removed 1 base at V and 14 bases at J, leaving 11 bases unmatched. This CDR3 is built from 15 residues. CDR3 coding DNA: TGTGCCAGCAGCTTAGAGCTAGCGGGGGGCTATAGGCGGTATTTT. This codes for CASSLELAGGYRRYF.

The CDR3 DNA sequence: TGTGCCAGCAGCTCCGGACAGGGGGCCAGTGGCGAGCAGTACTTC. Amino acid sequence: CASSSGQGASGEQYF. The V call is TRBV7-2, the J call TRBJ2-7, with 11 bases matching TRBD1. The CDR3 is made up of 15 amino acids. Germline trimming cut 4 bases from V and 6 bases from J; bases unmatched to any gene: 8. Per germline, CDR1 SGHTA and CDR2 FQGNSA.

This clone appeared a single time. The chain is built from TRBV6-2 or TRBV6-3 and TRBJ2-1; weak D call: TRBD1 (5 bases). The V end was cut by 2 bases, the J end by 1 base, with 12 bases between. CDR3 size: 16 residues. CDR1 and CDR2 (germline): MNHEY, SVGEGT. CDR3 amino acids: CASSYRGLQSYNEQFF. CDR3 sequence (DNA): TGTGCCAGCAGTTACAGGGGATTGCAGTCCTACAATGAGCAGTTCTTC.

V gene TRBV19 combines with J gene TRBJ2-1, with D possibly matching TRBD2 (5 bases). The germline V and J ends were trimmed by 2 bases and 1 base, with 6 bases remaining between them. The CDR3 spans 14 residues. Looked up from germline, CDR1 is LNHDA and CDR2 is SQIVND (reference sequence). The CDR3 sequence is CASSIWTSYNEQFF. The CDR3, as DNA: TGTGCCAGTAGTATATGGACTTCCTACAATGAGCAGTTCTTC.

The rearrangement uses TRBV5-4 and TRBJ2-5; TRBD1 aligns across 7 bases. CDR1 SGHNT and CDR2 YYREEE come from the germline V gene (reference sequence). The CDR3 has 13 amino acids. After removal of 1 base from V and 5 bases from J, the junction contained 2 bases not matched to a gene. In nucleotides, the CDR3 is TGTGCCAGCAGCTTGTACAGGGGTGAGACCCAGTACTTC. It specifies CASSLYRGETQYF.

The V and J genes are TRBV5-4 and TRBJ2-7, with 7 nucleotides matching TRBD1. Germline V gene lookup returns CDR1 SGHNT and CDR2 YYREEE (reference sequence). This CDR3 comprises 14 residues. Unmatched junction bases numbered 6, after V lost 2 bases and J lost 4 bases. The CDR3 region has the DNA TGTGCCAGCAGCTTCGGGGACAGCCTATACGAGCAGTACTTC. Residues: CASSFGDSLYEQYF.

The V gene is TRBV18, the J gene TRBJ2-2; D remains unclear. Germline CDR1 is KGHSH and CDR2 is LQKENI. The V end was cut by 2 bases, the J end by 4 bases, with 14 bases between. This CDR3 contains 16 residues. The DNA for the CDR3 is TGTGCCAGCTCACCAACCGTTTACACTGGCACCGGGGAGCTGTTTTTT. This gives the protein CASSPTVYTGTGELFF.

This sequence joins TRBV2 and TRBJ2-3; no firm D call. Germline values: CDR1 SNHLY, CDR2 FYNNEI. The CDR3 sequence is 12 residues long. The V end lost 6 bases, the J end lost 3 bases, and 7 bases lay between the germline ends. CDR3 nucleotide sequence: TGTGCCAGCAGACCGCAGACAGATACGCAGTATTTT. Protein: CASRPQTDTQYF.

The chain employs TRBV6-2 or TRBV6-3 and TRBJ1-3; D uncertain. The V gene's germline CDR1 is MNHEY and CDR2 SVGEGT. The V and J ends lost 5 bases and 0 bases respectively, with 8 bases between them. The CDR3 is made up of 14 amino acids. The CDR3 reads CASSAAGSGNTIYF. CDR3 sequence (DNA): TGTGCCAGCAGTGCTGCGGGCTCTGGAAACACCATATATTTT.

Only one count was recorded for this clone. The chain joins TRBV2 to TRBJ2-5; tentative D call: TRBD2 (7 bases). Germline lookup yields CDR1 SNHLY and CDR2 FYNNEI. Trimming removed 8 bases at V and 1 base at J, with 14 bases between. The CDR3 runs to 14 residues. The CDR3 protein is CASAGARTQETQYF. The CDR3 DNA follows: TGTGCCAGCGCGGGGGCCAGAACCCAAGAGACCCAGTACTTC.

J is TRBJ1-1 and V is TRBV7-9; 7 bases are shared with TRBD1. The germline gives CDR1 SEHNR, CDR2 FQNEAQ (reference sequence). V was clipped by 3 bases and J by 1 base; unmatched bases: 5. The CDR3 runs 15 residues. CDR3 amino acids: CASSFYGQANTEAFF. The CDR3 DNA follows: TGTGCCAGCAGCTTTTACGGACAGGCGAACACTGAAGCTTTCTTT. Using reference TRBV7-9 and TRBJ1-1 for the parts outside the CDR3, the full variable domain is DTGVSQNPRHKITKRGQNVTFRCDPISEHNRLYWYRQTLGQGPEFLTYFQNEAQLEKSRLLSDRFSAERPKGSFSTLEIQRTEQGDSAMYLCASSFYGQANTEAFFGQGTRLTVV.

This clone was seen a handful of times. The chain employs TRBV30 and TRBJ2-7; perhaps TRBD2 as D (6 bases). CDR3 length: 13 residues. In germline, CDR1 is GTSNPN, CDR2 SVGIG (reference sequence). V gave up 0 bases and J gave up 3 bases, with 9 bases separating them. The CDR3, as DNA: TGTGCCTGGAGTGTAAACGGGGGCTACGAGCAGTACTTC. It codes for CAWSVNGGYEQYF.

The chain joins TRBV24-1 to TRBJ2-1, with 14 bases aligning to TRBD2. V was pared by 12 bases and J by 8 bases, with 5 bases of the junction left unmatched. The CDR3 sequence is 13 residues long. The V gene's germline CDR1 is KGHDR and CDR2 SFDVKD. The CDR3 sequence is CASGTSGGYEQFF. The CDR3 DNA follows: TGTGCCTCCGGGACTAGCGGGGGCTATGAGCAGTTCTTC.

The CDR3 here is CASSNPGQGFAGAEQYF. CDR3 bases: TGTGCCAGCAGCAACCCGGGACAGGGCTTTGCGGGAGCCGAGCAGTACTTC. The chain combines TRBV7-8 with TRBJ2-7; 9 bases align to TRBD1. Germline CDR1 reads SGHVS; CDR2 reads FQNEAQ. The CDR3 loop spans 17 amino acids. After removal of 5 bases from V and 6 bases from J, the junction contained 17 bases not matched to a gene. Full variable domain (rest looked up from reference TRBV7-8 and TRBJ2-7): GAGVSQSPRYKVAKRGQDVALRCDPISGHVSLFWYQQALGQGPEFLTYFQNEAQLDKSGLPSDRFFAERPEGSVSTLKIQRTQQEDSAVYLCASSNPGQGFAGAEQYFGPGTRLTVT.

The chain employs TRBV6-5 and TRBJ2-5; D unresolved. The ends were cut back, 0 bases at V and 5 bases at J, with 10 bases in the middle. The CDR3 contains 14 residues. Germline V gives CDR1 MNHEY, CDR2 SVGAGI. The CDR3 DNA reads TGTGCCAGCAGTTACTCGGGCCGGACGGAGACCCAGTACTTC. The encoded protein is CASSYSGRTETQYF.

V and J are TRBV7-9 and TRBJ1-5; D is perhaps TRBD1 (6 bases). There are 14 residues in the CDR3. V was pared by 4 bases and J by 1 base, with 8 bases between. Per germline, CDR1 SEHNR and CDR2 FQNEAQ (reference sequence). As DNA, the CDR3 is TGTGCCAGCAGCTCGAGGGGGAGCAATCAGCCCCAGCATTTT. Translating gives CASSSRGSNQPQHF. Using reference TRBV7-9 and TRBJ1-5 for the parts outside the CDR3, the full variable domain is DTGVSQNPRHKITKRGQNVTFRCDPISEHNRLYWYRQTLGQGPEFLTYFQNEAQLEKSRLLSDRFSAERPKGSFSTLEIQRTEQGDSAMYLCASSSRGSNQPQHFGDGTRLSIL.